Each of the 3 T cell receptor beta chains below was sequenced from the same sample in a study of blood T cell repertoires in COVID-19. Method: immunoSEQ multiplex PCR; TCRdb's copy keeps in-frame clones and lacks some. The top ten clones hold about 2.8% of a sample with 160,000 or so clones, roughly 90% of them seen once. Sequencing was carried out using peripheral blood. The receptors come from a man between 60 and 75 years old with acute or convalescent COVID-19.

This chain's CDR3 is CASSDRTTFYEQYF. Here the CDR3 DNA reads TGCGCCAGCAGTGACAGGACAACCTTTTACGAGCAGTACTTC. This chain connects TRBV10-2 to TRBJ2-7, with a possible D match to TRBD1 (5 bases). With 3 bases removed from V and 4 bases from J, the gap between germline ends came to 13 bases. In germline, CDR1 is WSHSY, CDR2 SAAADI. The CDR3 is 14 amino acids.

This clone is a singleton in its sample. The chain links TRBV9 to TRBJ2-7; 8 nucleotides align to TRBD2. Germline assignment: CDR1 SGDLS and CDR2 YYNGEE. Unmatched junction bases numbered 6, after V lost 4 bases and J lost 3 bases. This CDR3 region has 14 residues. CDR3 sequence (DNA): TGTGCCAGCAGCAAGACCGGGACTAGCTACGAGCAGTACTTC. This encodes CASSKTGTSYEQYF.

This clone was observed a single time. Written as DNA, the CDR3 is TGTGCCAGCAGCTTAGATCCCGGTGGGAGTGAGCAGTTCTTC. Residues: CASSLDPGGSEQFF. The J gene is TRBJ2-1, the V gene TRBV11-2, with a weak D call TRBD2 (5 bases). Germline assignment: CDR1 SGHAT and CDR2 FQNNGV. V lost 0 bases and J lost 9, with 12 bases in between. This CDR3 is built from 14 residues.